These 28 T cell receptor beta chains were all obtained from the same sample, sequenced in a study of metastatic and nonmetastatic thyroid tumors. The entire patient cohort was treatment-naive prior to thyroid surgery. With MiXCR, TCRdb called clones anew from the PCR reads. The profile shows 75,000 to 100,000 clones, over 9.5% of them singletons. The sequenced sample was blood. The receptors shown here come from a female donor with papillary thyroid cancer or a benign thyroid nodule (not recorded which). Some clones in this sample may be carry-over from other donors' samples.

Of note for this clone: Germline and junction disagree at one end, which may indicate a read error. The chain uses TRBV20-1 and TRBJ2-1; no reliable D call. The CDR3 has 14 amino acids. CDR1 and CDR2 (germline): DFQATT, SNEGSKA (reference sequence). CDR3 coding DNA: TGCATTGCTAGGTCCTACGAGAGTAATAATGAGCAGTTCTTC. As protein: CIARSYESNNEQFF.

This clone occurred many times. This sequence joins TRBV24-1 and TRBJ2-1, with 11 bases that match TRBD1. CDR1 is KGHDR and CDR2 is SFDVKD in the germline V gene. V trimming: 5 bases; J trimming: 7 bases; junction bases outside the gene matches: 6. This CDR3 spans 15 amino acids. In nucleotides, the CDR3 is TGTGCCACCAGTGGGGAAGGACAGGGGGCGAATGAGCAGTTCTTC. Translating it yields CATSGEGQGANEQFF.

In its sample, this clone was seen many times. A much larger clone differs by one base, so this may be a read error. The rearrangement joins TRBV15 to TRBJ2-7; 9 nucleotides agree with TRBD1. CDR1 is LNHNV and CDR2 is YYDKDF in the germline V gene (reference sequence). V was clipped by 2 bases and J by 6 bases; unmatched bases: 8. This CDR3 is 15 amino acids long. The CDR3 DNA follows: TGTGCCACCAGCAGATCCGGGACAGGGAAGAGCGAGCAGTACTTC. It specifies CATSRSGTGKSEQYF.

Comments on this clone: This may be a read error, as it is one base from a much larger clone. The DNA of the CDR3 is TGTGCCAGCAGCCGACGATTGTCGGGGAACACTGAAGCTTTCTTT. This translates into CASSRRLSGNTEAFF. The chain joins TRBV3-1 to TRBJ1-1; D is unclear. Germline-derived CDR1 and CDR2 are LGHDT and YNNKEL (reference sequence). V shed 4 bases and J shed 1 base, with 13 bases lying between them. The CDR3 length is 15 residues.

In its sample, this clone was seen a few times. Possible read error: a much larger clone is one base away. The chain has TRBV11-2 and TRBJ2-1; 11 nucleotides align to TRBD2. Germline values: CDR1 SGHAT, CDR2 FQNNGV. The CDR3 has 16 residues. In nucleotides, the CDR3 is TGCGCCAGCAGATATACTAGCGGGAGCTCCTACAATGAGCAGTCCTTC. As protein: CASRYTSGSSYNEQSF.

There are many counts of this clone. This chain connects TRBV10-3 to TRBJ1-1, with D uncertain. The ends were cut back, 2 bases at V and 4 bases at J, with 8 bases in the middle. The CDR3 contains 13 residues. Germline assignment: CDR1 ENHRY and CDR2 SYGVKD. CDR3 DNA sequence: TGTGCCATCAGTGAGGAGCGGGGCACTGAAGCTTTCTTT. This codes for CAISEERGTEAFF.

This clone was observed a few times. The chain carries TRBV2 and TRBJ2-5; D is unresolved. CDR1 and CDR2 (germline): SNHLY, FYNNEI. The germline V and J ends were trimmed by 3 bases and 5 bases, with 10 bases remaining between them. The CDR3 runs to 13 residues. This chain's CDR3 is CASSDGRDETQYF. The CDR3 nucleotides are TGTGCCAGCAGTGATGGTAGGGATGAGACCCAGTACTTC.

This chain connects TRBV7-9 to TRBJ1-4; 12 bases match TRBD1. Germline lookup yields CDR1 SEHNR and CDR2 FQNEAQ (reference sequence). The CDR3 covers 14 residues. V dropped 5 bases and J dropped 7; count of bases not matched to a gene: 2. This CDR3 is CASSGTGGSEKLFF. The CDR3 DNA is TGTGCCAGCAGCGGGACAGGGGGCTCTGAAAAACTGTTTTTT.

This clone was detected many times. The chain couples TRBV19 to TRBJ2-1; D assignment may be TRBD1 or TRBD2 (5 bases each). The V gene's germline CDR1 is LNHDA and CDR2 SQIVND (reference sequence). Trimming stripped 3 bases from V and 9 bases from J, with 12 bases between. CDR3 length: 13 residues. The CDR3 region has the DNA TGTGCCAGTAGTATGGTAGATGGGGGTGAGCAGTTCTTC. This gives the protein CASSMVDGGEQFF.

This clone was seen ten or more times. This chain joins TRBV27 and TRBJ2-1, with D tentatively TRBD1 (6 bases). The CDR3 extends over 12 amino acids. The V and J ends lost 4 bases and 7 bases respectively, with 8 bases between them. Germline CDR1 and CDR2: MNHEY and SMNVEV (reference sequence). The CDR3 DNA reads as TGTGCCAGCAGTTCAACAGGGAATGAGCAGTTCTTC. Its translation is CASSSTGNEQFF.

Ten or more counts support this clone. The rearrangement joins TRBV27 to TRBJ2-7, with D perhaps matching TRBD1 (5 bases). The ends were cut back, 3 bases at V and 0 bases at J, with 9 bases in the middle. CDR1 and CDR2 from the germline V gene are MNHEY and SMNVEV (reference sequence). The CDR3 is 14 amino acids. CDR3 loop: CASSFYRSSYEQYF. The CDR3 DNA is TGTGCCAGCAGTTTTTACAGGAGCTCCTACGAGCAGTACTTC.

In this sample, this clone turned up once. A read error may explain this, as a much larger clone is one base away. This chain joins TRBV7-3 and TRBJ1-4, with D unclear. The V gene's germline CDR1 is SGHTA and CDR2 FQGTGA. This CDR3 contains 18 residues. The CDR3 DNA sequence: TGTGCCAGCACCTTATGTATTTCTCCGGGAGGTACGAATGAAAAACTGTCTTTT. This codes for CASTLCISPGGTNEKLSF. Using reference TRBV7-3 and TRBJ1-4 for the parts outside the CDR3, the full variable domain is GAGVSQTPSNKVTEKGKYVELRCDPISGHTALYWYRQSLGQGPEFLIYFQGTGAADDSGLPNDRFFAVRPEGSVSTLKIQRTERGDSAVYLCASTLCISPGGTNEKLSFGSGTQLSVL.

This clone was recorded at least ten times. The rearrangement joins TRBV18 to TRBJ2-7, with D possibly being TRBD1 or TRBD2 (6 bases each). The CDR3 runs 12 residues. Germline lookup yields CDR1 KGHSH and CDR2 LQKENI. Trimming removed 6 bases from V and 9 bases from J, with 15 bases in between. The chain's CDR3 is CASSATGGRQYF. DNA of the CDR3: TGTGCCAGCTCCGCAACCGGGGGCCGGCAGTACTTC.

This clone was seen repeatedly, ten times or more. The chain has TRBV7-9 and TRBJ1-2; no firm D call. Per germline, CDR1 SEHNR and CDR2 FQNEAQ (reference sequence). The CDR3 consists of 13 residues. V was trimmed by 1 base and J by 1 base, leaving 4 bases between them. CDR3: CASSLDGNYGYTF. CDR3 sequence (DNA): TGTGCCAGCAGCTTAGACGGTAACTATGGCTACACCTTC.

This clone came up many times. V usage is TRBV28 and J usage is TRBJ1-1; D may be TRBD1 (6 bases). There are 16 residues in the CDR3. Per germline, CDR1 MDHEN and CDR2 SYDVKM. Trimming took off 2 bases at V and 5 bases at J, with 18 bases between the two ends. The CDR3 bases are TGTGCCAGCAGTTTAATTGGGGGCGCCAGCGGTACTGAAGCTTTCTTT. Translated, it gives CASSLIGGASGTEAFF.

This clone was detected ten times or more. Other DNA variants within this sample encode the same CDR3. This sequence joins TRBV6-1 and TRBJ2-2, with a weak D call TRBD2 (6 bases). Deletions cut 5 bases from V and 1 base from J, with 11 bases between. The CDR3 is 15 amino acids. The V gene's germline CDR1 is MNHNS and CDR2 SASEGT. The CDR3 sequence is CASSQRAVNTGELFF. CDR3 DNA: TGTGCCAGCAGTCAGCGGGCGGTGAACACCGGGGAGCTGTTTTTT.

This clone was picked up many times. V and J are TRBV6-1 and TRBJ1-5; a weak D match, TRBD1 (6 bases). Per germline, CDR1 MNHNS and CDR2 SASEGT. The CDR3 extends over 18 amino acids. The ends were cut back, 2 bases at V and 0 bases at J, with 17 bases in the middle. CDR3: CASSESMIQGNSNQPQHF. CDR3 coding DNA: TGTGCCAGCAGTGAATCTATGATCCAGGGGAATAGCAATCAGCCCCAGCATTTT.

In its sample, this clone was seen many times. This chain links TRBV5-4 with TRBJ2-5; TRBD1 or TRBD2 may be the D gene (6 bases each). The CDR3 spans 14 residues. Germline lookup yields CDR1 SGHNT and CDR2 YYREEE (reference sequence). The V and J ends lost 4 bases and 2 bases respectively, with 12 bases between them. Here the CDR3 reads CASSGGTNQETQYF. DNA for the CDR3: TGTGCCAGCAGCGGCGGGACAAATCAAGAGACCCAGTACTTC. Full variable domain (outside the CDR3, taken from reference TRBV5-4 and TRBJ2-5): ETGVTQSPTHLIKTRGQQVTLRCSSQSGHNTVSWYQQALGQGPQFIFQYYREEENGRGNFPPRFSGLQFPNYSSELNVNALELDDSALYLCASSGGTNQETQYFGPGTRLLVL.

This clone was detected many times. The rearrangement links TRBV20-1 to TRBJ2-3; D might be TRBD1 or TRBD2, each matching 6 bases. The CDR3 runs 14 residues. V was pared by 5 bases and J by 2 bases, with 14 bases between. The germline V gene encodes CDR1 DFQATT and CDR2 SNEGSKA (reference sequence). CDR3 sequence: CSAPKGGSTDTQYF. The CDR3 nucleotides are TGCAGTGCTCCAAAGGGGGGATCCACAGATACGCAGTATTTT.

The CDR3 DNA reads as TGTGCCAGCAGGCCAGGGTTCCGGGATTCCTACGAGCAGTACTTC. Encoded protein: CASRPGFRDSYEQYF. The chain links TRBV6-1 to TRBJ2-7, with D perhaps given as TRBD1 or TRBD2 (5 bases each). The germline gives CDR1 MNHNS, CDR2 SASEGT. V gave up 6 bases and J gave up 1 base, with 16 bases separating them. This CDR3 is built from 15 residues.

This clone was counted at least ten times. The chain carries TRBV6-2 or TRBV6-3 and TRBJ1-3, with a tentative D call TRBD1 (5 bases). CDR3 length: 13 residues. Germline CDR1 and CDR2: MNHEY and SVGEGT. V was trimmed by 7 bases and J by 5 bases, leaving 12 bases between them. For the CDR3, the DNA is TGTGCCAGCACCGGGGCGGACCGAAACACCATATATTTT. Residues: CASTGADRNTIYF.

This clone was found many times. The rearrangement links TRBV19 to TRBJ1-5; 9 positions agree with TRBD1. The V segment lost 10 bases and the J segment 6 bases; nucleotides outside the gene matches: 7. There are 13 residues in the CDR3. Germline V gene lookup returns CDR1 LNHDA and CDR2 SQIVND (reference sequence). CDR3 in amino acids: CATSDRGTQPQHF. The CDR3 bases are TGTGCCACCTCGGACAGGGGAACTCAGCCCCAGCATTTT.

This clone has ten or more counts. The chain is built from TRBV3-1 and TRBJ1-5; no reliable D call. The V gene lost 1 base and the J gene lost 4 bases, with 5 bases spanning the gap. The CDR3 covers 13 residues. CDR1 is LGHDT and CDR2 is YNNKEL in the germline V gene (reference sequence). In DNA, the CDR3 is TGTGCCAGCAGCCAAGGAGGTAATCAGCCCCAGCATTTT. Translated, it gives CASSQGGNQPQHF. The full variable domain, its missing parts supplied by reference TRBV3-1 and TRBJ1-5, is DTAVSQTPKYLVTQMGNDKSIKCEQNLGHDTMYWYKQDSKKFLKIMFSYNNKELIINETVPNRFSPKSPDKAHLNLHINSLELGDSAVYFCASSQGGNQPQHFGDGTRLSIL.

In this sample, this clone turned up a few times. A read error may explain this, as a much larger clone is one base away. The chain has TRBV19 and TRBJ2-3; TRBD2 aligns across 11 bases. V lost 5 bases to trimming and J lost 5 bases; unmatched junction nucleotides: 6. Germline-derived CDR1 and CDR2 are LNHDA and SQIVND (reference sequence). The CDR3 covers 15 residues. CDR3 region: CASSPVLAGEDTQYF. The CDR3 DNA reads TGTGCCAGTAGTCCGGTACTAGCGGGAGAAGATACGCAGTATTTT.

This clone was seen at least ten times. The DNA is omitted, as the CDR3 cannot be located on it reliably, and the CDR3 follows TCRdb's listing. The J gene is TRBJ1-5, the V gene TRBV29-1. Germline V lookup: CDR1 SQVTM, CDR2 ANQGSEA. The CDR3 region is 12 residues in length, termini included. The CDR3 loop reads CSVRTSGQPQHF.

The chain combines TRBV4-2 with TRBJ2-7; TRBD1 aligns across 8 bases. This CDR3 contains 16 residues. Germline CDR1 is LGHNA and CDR2 is YNFKEQ. V trimming: 4 bases; J trimming: 3 bases; junction bases outside the gene matches: 11. The CDR3, as DNA: TGTGCCAGCAGCCTAGCTCCAGGGACAGGAATCTACGAGCAGTACTTC. It translates to CASSLAPGTGIYEQYF.

V usage is TRBV5-1 and J usage is TRBJ1-3; 8 bases map to TRBD1. Germline assignment: CDR1 SGHRS and CDR2 YFSETQ. This CDR3 comprises 16 residues. V lost 2 bases, J lost 4 bases, and 8 bases stayed unmatched. This CDR3 reads CASSFRQGRPGNTIYF. The CDR3 DNA follows: TGCGCCAGCAGCTTCCGACAGGGGCGCCCCGGAAACACCATATATTTT.

This clone was seen repeatedly, ten times or more. The sample carries other DNA sequences with the same CDR3. The chain has TRBV11-1 and TRBJ2-7; possibly TRBD1 for D (6 bases). Trimming shortened V by 5 bases and J by 3 bases, and 23 bases separated the two germline ends. Germline CDR1 and CDR2: SGHAT and FQDESV (reference sequence). The CDR3 length is 17 residues. CDR3 nucleotides: TGTGCCAGCAGCCCAACGCCTCTAGGGGGTTCAAACTACGAGCAGTACTTC. It yields the protein CASSPTPLGGSNYEQYF.